This T cell receptor (beta chain) was profiled in a study of blood T cells in healthy people across ages. Notes on this clonotype: What it binds is unknown.

The V and J ends lost 4 bases and 10 bases respectively, with 20 bases between them. Germline V gives CDR1 MGHDK, CDR2 SYGVNS. This CDR3 is built from 15 residues. Ten milliliters of peripheral blood were drawn from each donor. Each sample used at least 6 million PBMCs. Each sample yielded at least 6 micrograms of PBMC total RNA. It was with a sample-barcoded 5' primer and a J-beta primer mix that a second PCR of roughly 7 to 12 cycles was run. MiXCR, applied by TCRdb to the 5' RACE reads, yields one record per CDR3 protein. The sample shows around 800,000 distinct CDR3 sequences, around two fifths of them seen only once. Notes on the study in general: A roughly linear fall in TCR beta diversity per million T cells was seen with increasing age.

The clonotype comes from a man in his 60s in good health. The sequenced sample was blood. The chain recombines TRBV25-1 with TRBJ2-1; D gene unclear. CDR3 sequence reads: CASSGPMGMVHEQFF. As DNA, the CDR3 is TGTGCCAGCAGTGGCCCCATGGGGATGGTGCACGAGCAGTTCTTC.